This T cell receptor beta chain was obtained from a study of cytomegalovirus exposure and HLA in healthy donors. Use of 60 Vbeta and 13 Jbeta primers characterized the PCR. Only in-frame clones appear in the TCRdb table, and some are missing; sequencing was by immunoSEQ multiplex PCR. This sample carries 100,000 to 150,000 clones, 75% to 80% of them seen once, and the ten largest clones take 0.75% to 0.95%. The CDR3 has 16 amino acids. The chain is built from TRBV21-1 and TRBJ1-4; the tabulated D call, TRBD1, remains unverified against the DNA. TRBV21-1 is a pseudogene segment. This TCR derives from an older woman in good health and CMV-seronegative. Sequencing used PBMCs. The CDR3 coding sequence is TGTGCCAGCAGCACCTCCCGGGCAGGGGATGAAGAAAAACTGTTTTTT. Translating gives CASSTSRAGDEEKLFF.